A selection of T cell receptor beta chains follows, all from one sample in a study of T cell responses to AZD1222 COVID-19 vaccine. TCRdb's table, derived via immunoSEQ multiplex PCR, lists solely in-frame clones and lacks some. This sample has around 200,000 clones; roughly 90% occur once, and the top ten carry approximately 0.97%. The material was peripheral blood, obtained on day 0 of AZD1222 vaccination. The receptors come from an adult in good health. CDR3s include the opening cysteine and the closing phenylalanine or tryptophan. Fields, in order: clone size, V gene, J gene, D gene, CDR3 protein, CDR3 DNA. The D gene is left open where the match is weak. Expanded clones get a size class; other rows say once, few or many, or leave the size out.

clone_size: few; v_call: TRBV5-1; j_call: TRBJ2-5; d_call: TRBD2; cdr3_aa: CASSLFLGLQEETQYF; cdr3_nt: TGCGCCAGCAGCTTGTTTTTGGGACTACAAGAAGAGACCCAGTACTTC
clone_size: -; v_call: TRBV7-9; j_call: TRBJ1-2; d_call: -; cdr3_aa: CASSFESYGYTF; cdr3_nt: TGTGCCAGCAGCTTCGAGAGCTATGGCTACACCTTC
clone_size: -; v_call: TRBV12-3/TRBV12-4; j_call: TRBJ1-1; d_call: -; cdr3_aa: CASSPGRNTEAFF; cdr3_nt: TGTGCCAGCAGTCCCGGAAGGAACACTGAAGCTTTCTTT
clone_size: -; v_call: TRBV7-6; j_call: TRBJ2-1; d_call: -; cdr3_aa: CASSLVGRGNEQFF; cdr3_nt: TGTGCCAGCAGCTTAGTCGGCAGGGGAAATGAGCAGTTCTTC
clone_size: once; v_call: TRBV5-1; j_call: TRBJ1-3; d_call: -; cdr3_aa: CASSSASDSGNTIYF; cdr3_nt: TGCGCCAGCAGCTCAGCATCGGACTCTGGAAACACCATATATTTT
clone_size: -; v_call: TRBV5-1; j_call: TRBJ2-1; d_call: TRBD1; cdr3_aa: CASSITGGDLNEQFF; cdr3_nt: TGCGCCAGCAGCATAACAGGGGGCGACTTAAATGAGCAGTTCTTC
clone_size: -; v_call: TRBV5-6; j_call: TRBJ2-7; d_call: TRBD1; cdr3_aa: CASSRGQGARYEQYF; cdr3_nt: TGTGCCAGCAGCCGGGGCCAGGGGGCGCGATACGAGCAGTACTTC
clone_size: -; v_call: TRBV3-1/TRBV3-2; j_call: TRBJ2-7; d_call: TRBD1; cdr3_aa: CASSQEGTGLYEQYF; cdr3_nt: TGTGCCAGCAGCCAAGAGGGGACAGGCCTCTACGAGCAGTACTTC
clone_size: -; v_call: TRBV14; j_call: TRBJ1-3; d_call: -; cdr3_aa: CASSQAGLVRGNTIYF; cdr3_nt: TGTGCCAGCAGCCAAGCAGGGTTGGTGCGTGGAAACACCATATATTTT
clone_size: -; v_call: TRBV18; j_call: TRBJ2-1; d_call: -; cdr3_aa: CASSVSSVEQFF; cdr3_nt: TGTGCCAGCTCAGTTAGCTCTGTAGAGCAGTTCTTC